The clone carrying this T cell receptor beta chain was recorded at least ten times. Its antigen is undetermined. This specimen comes from a study of CD8 T cells in ankylosing spondylitis. Study-level findings and limits: Earlier studies detected some motif variants in reactive arthritis synovial fluid and blood. From matched ankylosing spondylitis synovial fluid, disease-linked clones were reportedly recovered at significantly enriched levels.

V lost 4 bases, J lost 6 bases, and 14 bases stayed unmatched. This CDR3 spans 16 amino acids. Per the germline V gene, CDR1 is LGHDT and CDR2 is YNNKEL (reference sequence). TCRdb re-derived calls from the 5' RACE reads in MiXCR, one entry per CDR3 protein. This table holds some 220,000 distinct CDR3 sequences, about 10% found once. The TCR sequence derives from a male donor with ankylosing spondylitis or in good health (not recorded which). The chain links TRBV3-1 to TRBJ2-7; 8 nucleotides align to TRBD2. Sequenced: blood, either unsorted or a sorted T cell fraction (not recorded which). CDR3: CASSLTTPTSVGEQYF. Here the CDR3 DNA reads TGTGCCAGCAGCCTTACGACTCCGACTAGCGTGGGCGAGCAGTACTTC.